This T cell receptor (beta chain) appears in the sequencing data of a study of CD8+CD57+ T cells in acquired aplastic anemia. Study-level background: The sorted CD4+ and CD8+ cells yielded an average around 3 ug of DNA.

In germline, CDR1 is SGHDT, CDR2 YYEEEE. Trimming removed 0 bases from V and 0 bases from J; junction bases left unmatched: 4. This CDR3 comprises 16 residues. Investigators profiled TCR beta VDJ and CDR3 from genomic DNA template. TCRdb reprocessed the reads with MiXCR, giving one entry per CDR3 protein. The repertoire holds 250,000 to 350,000 distinct CDR3 sequences, with 45% to 65% as singletons. This sequence joins TRBV5-6 and TRBJ2-3, with TRBD1 matching 7 bases. The specimen sequenced was sorted CD4+, CD8+, or CD8+CD57+ T cells (not recorded which) from PBMCs. This TCR was sampled from a human donor with severe aplastic anemia or a healthy control (not recorded which). The CDR3 sequence: CASSLVKGASTDTQYF. The CDR3 DNA reads as TGTGCCAGCAGCTTGGTCAAGGGGGCGAGCACAGATACGCAGTATTTT.